This T cell receptor (beta chain) appears in the sequencing data of a study of blood T cell repertoires in COVID-19. The ends lost 4 bases at V and 5 bases at J; junction bases unmatched: 4. The length of the CDR3 is 13 residues. From germline, CDR1 is SGDLS and CDR2 YYNGEE. TCRdb's copy holds only in-frame clones and misses some; the assay was immunoSEQ multiplex PCR. The sample lists 100,000 to 150,000 clones; roughly nine tenths were seen once. The sequenced sample consisted of peripheral blood. The chain is built from TRBV9 and TRBJ2-5, with 8 bases matching TRBD1. This clonotype was sampled from a man between 45 and 60 years old with COVID-19, enrolled during active disease. CDR3 DNA sequence: TGTGCCAGCAGCTCGGGACAGGCGGAGACCCAGTACTTC. Translating gives CASSSGQAETQYF.